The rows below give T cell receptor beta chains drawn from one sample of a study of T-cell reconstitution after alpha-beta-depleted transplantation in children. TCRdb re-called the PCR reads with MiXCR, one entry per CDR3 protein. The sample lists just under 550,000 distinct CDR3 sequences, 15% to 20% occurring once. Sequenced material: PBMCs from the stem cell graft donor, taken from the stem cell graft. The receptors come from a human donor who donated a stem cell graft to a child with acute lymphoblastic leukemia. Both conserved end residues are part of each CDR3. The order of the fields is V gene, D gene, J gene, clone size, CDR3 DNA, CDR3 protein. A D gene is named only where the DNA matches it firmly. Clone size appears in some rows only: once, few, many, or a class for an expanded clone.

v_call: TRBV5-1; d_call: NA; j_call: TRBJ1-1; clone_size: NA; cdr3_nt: TGCGCCAGCAGCCTGGGCACGAACATGAACACTGAAGCTTTCTTT; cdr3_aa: CASSLGTNMNTEAFF
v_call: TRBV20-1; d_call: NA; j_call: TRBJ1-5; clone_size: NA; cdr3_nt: TGCAGTGCTTACAGGGTTAGTAGCAATCAGCCCCAGCATTTT; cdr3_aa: CSAYRVSSNQPQHF
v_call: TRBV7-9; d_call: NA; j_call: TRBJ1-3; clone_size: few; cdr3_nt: TGTGCCAGCAGCTTGGACCCGGCTGGAGGAAACACCATATATTTT; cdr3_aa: CASSLDPAGGNTIYF
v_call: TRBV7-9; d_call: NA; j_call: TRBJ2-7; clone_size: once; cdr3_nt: TGTGCCAGCAGCCGGATACAGGAGTCCTACGAGCAGTACTTC; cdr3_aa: CASSRIQESYEQYF
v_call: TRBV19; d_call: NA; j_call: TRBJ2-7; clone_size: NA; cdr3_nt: TGTGCCAGTAAGTGGACGGGGGACGGAGCCTACGAGCAGTACTTC; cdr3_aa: CASKWTGDGAYEQYF
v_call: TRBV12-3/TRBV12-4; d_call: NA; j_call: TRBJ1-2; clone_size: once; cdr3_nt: TGTGCCAGCACCCCGAGCGGGAGGGTGCAGGGCCCTCCCACCTTC; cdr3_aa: CASTPSGRVQGPPTF
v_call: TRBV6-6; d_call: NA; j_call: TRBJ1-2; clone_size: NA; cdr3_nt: TGTGCCGCCGGGGGAGGTGGTGGCTACACCTTC; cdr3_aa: CAAGGGGGYTF
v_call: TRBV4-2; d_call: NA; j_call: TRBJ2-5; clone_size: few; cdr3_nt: TGTGCCAGCAGCCAAGGAGACAGCCAAGAGACCCAGTACTTC; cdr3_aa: CASSQGDSQETQYF
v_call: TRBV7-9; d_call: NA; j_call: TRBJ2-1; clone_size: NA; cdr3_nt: TGTGCCAGCAGCTTCCCCTCCGGGCTCCAACAGTTCTTC; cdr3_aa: CASSFPSGLQQFF
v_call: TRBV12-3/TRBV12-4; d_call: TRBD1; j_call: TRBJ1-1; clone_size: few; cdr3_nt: TGTGCCAGCAGTTTTTTGAGACAGGGGTTTTCTAACACTGAAGCTTTCTTT; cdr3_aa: CASSFLRQGFSNTEAFF
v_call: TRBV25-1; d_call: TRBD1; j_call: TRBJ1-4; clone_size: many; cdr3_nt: TGTGCCAGCAGTGCGTCGTTCCGGGACAGCTCACGGCTTGCAACTAATGAAAAACTGTTTTTT; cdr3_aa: CASSASFRDSSRLATNEKLFF
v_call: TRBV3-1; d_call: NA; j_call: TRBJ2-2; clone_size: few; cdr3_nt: TGTGCCAGCAGCCACCGGCCCAGGGCACCGAACACCGGGGAGCTGTTTTTT; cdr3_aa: CASSHRPRAPNTGELFF
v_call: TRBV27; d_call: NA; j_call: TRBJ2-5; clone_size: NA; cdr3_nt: TGTGCCAGCAGCCACTCGGGCCTAGCGATACGGGGGGAGACCCAGTACTTC; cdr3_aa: CASSHSGLAIRGETQYF
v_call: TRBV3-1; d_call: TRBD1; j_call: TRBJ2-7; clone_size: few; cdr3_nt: TGTGCCAGCAGCCCCCCGGACAGGGGCACCTACGAGCAGTACTTC; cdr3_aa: CASSPPDRGTYEQYF
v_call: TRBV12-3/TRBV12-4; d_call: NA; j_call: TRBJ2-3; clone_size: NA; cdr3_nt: TGTGCCAGCAGCCAGGGGGGGCTAGCGGTCACAGATACGCAGTATTTT; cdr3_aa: CASSQGGLAVTDTQYF
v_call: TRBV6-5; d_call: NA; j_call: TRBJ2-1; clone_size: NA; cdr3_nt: TGTGCCAGCAGTTTAGACACAGGATACAATGAGCAGTTCTTC; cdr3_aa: CASSLDTGYNEQFF
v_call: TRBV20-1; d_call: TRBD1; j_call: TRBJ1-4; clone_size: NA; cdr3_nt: TGCAGTGCTAGAGAAGGGACAGGGGGAACTGAAAAACTGTTTTTT; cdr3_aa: CSAREGTGGTEKLFF
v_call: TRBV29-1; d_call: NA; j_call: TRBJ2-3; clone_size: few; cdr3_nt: TGCAGCGTTGCTAGTGATACAGATACGCAGTATTTT; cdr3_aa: CSVASDTDTQYF
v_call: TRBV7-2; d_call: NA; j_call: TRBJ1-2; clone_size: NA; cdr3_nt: TGTGCCAGCAGCCGTTACACAGGGAATGGCTACACCTTC; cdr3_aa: CASSRYTGNGYTF
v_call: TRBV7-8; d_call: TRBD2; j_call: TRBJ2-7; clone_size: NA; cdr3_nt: TGTGCCAGCAGCAGATTCCCACAAGCGGGAGTGCGGGAGCAGTACTTC; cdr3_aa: CASSRFPQAGVREQYF
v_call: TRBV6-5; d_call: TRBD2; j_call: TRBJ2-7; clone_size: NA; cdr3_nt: TGTGCCAGCAGTACTAGCGGGGACGAGCAGTACTTC; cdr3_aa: CASSTSGDEQYF
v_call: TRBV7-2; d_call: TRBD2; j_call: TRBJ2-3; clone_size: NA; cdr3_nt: TGTGCCAGCAGCTTAGGGCTAGCGGGAGTTGGTACGCAGTATTTT; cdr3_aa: CASSLGLAGVGTQYF